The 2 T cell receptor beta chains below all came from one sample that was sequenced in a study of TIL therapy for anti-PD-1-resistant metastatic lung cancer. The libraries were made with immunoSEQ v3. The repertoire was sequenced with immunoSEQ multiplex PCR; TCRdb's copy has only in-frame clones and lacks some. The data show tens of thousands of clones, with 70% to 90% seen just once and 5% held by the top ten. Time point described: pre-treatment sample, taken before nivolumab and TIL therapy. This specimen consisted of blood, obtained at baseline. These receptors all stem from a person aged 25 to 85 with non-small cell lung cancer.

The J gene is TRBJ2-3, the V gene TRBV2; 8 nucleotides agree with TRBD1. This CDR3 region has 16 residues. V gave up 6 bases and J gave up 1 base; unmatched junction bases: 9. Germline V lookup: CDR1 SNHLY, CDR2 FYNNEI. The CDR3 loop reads CASSDQGAPGTDTQYF. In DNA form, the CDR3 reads TGTGCCAGCAGCGACCAGGGGGCGCCGGGCACAGATACGCAGTATTTT.

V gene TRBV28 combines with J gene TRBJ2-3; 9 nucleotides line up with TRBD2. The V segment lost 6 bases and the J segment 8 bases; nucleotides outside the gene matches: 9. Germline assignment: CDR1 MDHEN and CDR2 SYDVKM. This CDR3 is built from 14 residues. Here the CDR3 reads CASSEGLAGRTQYF. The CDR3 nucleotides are TGTGCCAGCAGCGAGGGGCTAGCGGGGCGTACGCAGTATTTT.